This TCR beta chain was identified in a study of blood T cell repertoires in COVID-19. This CDR3 is built from 17 residues. Germline CDR1 MGHRA, CDR2 YSYEKL. Germline trimming cut 3 bases from V and 1 base from J; bases unmatched to any gene: 7. Only in-frame clones appear in the TCRdb table, and some are missing; sequencing was by immunoSEQ multiplex PCR. The sample gives roughly 430,000 clones, roughly 90% of which show up once; 1.2% to 1.5% is in the top ten. Adults between roughly 18 and 89 years of age took part from approximately 24 US areas. Exposed volunteers were people who met a COVID-19 case within 2 weeks before study entry.

The TCR sequence derives from a woman under 30 who had been exposed to COVID-19. The chain joins TRBV4-1 to TRBJ2-3, with 10 bases aligning to TRBD2. Specimen: PBMCs or T cells enriched from blood (not recorded which). CDR3 sequence reads: CASSHISGREGTDTQYF. CDR3 DNA sequence: TGCGCCAGCAGCCATATAAGCGGGAGGGAGGGCACAGATACGCAGTATTTT.